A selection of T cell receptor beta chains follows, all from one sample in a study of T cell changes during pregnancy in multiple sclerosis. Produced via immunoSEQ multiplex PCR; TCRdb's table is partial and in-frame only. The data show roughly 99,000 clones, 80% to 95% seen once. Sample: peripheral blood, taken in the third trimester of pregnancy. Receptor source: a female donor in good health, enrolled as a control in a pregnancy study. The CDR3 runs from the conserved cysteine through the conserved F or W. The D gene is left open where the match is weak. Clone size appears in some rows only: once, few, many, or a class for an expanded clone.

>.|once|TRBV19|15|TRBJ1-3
CASSNPTVSGNTIYF
TGTGCCAGTAGTAATCCAACGGTCTCTGGAAACACCATATATTTT
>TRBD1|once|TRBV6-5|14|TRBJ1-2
CASSYSTTGEGYTF
TGTGCCAGCAGTTACTCGACCACAGGGGAAGGCTACACCTTC
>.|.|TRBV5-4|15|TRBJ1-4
CASSLDGRENEKLFF
TGTGCCAGCAGCTTGGACGGCAGGGAAAATGAAAAACTGTTTTTT
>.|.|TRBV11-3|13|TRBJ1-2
CASSLPGVHGYTF
TGTGCCAGCAGCTTACCCGGGGTCCATGGCTACACCTTC
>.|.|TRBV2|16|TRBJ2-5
CASSATPPGGQETQYF
TGTGCCAGCAGCGCCACACCCCCCGGGGGTCAAGAGACCCAGTACTTC
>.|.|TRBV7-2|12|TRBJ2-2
CASSFYSGELFF
TGTGCCAGCAGCTTTTACTCCGGGGAGCTGTTTTTT
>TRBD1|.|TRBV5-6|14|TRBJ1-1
CASSSRGASTEAFF
TGTGCCAGCAGCTCCAGGGGGGCGAGCACTGAAGCTTTCTTT
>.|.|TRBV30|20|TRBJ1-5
CAWSVWTTALGPYSNQPQHF
TGTGCCTGGAGTGTATGGACTACCGCTTTGGGCCCTTATAGCAATCAGCCCCAGCATTTT
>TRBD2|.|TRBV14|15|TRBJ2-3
CASSRRTSGGDTQYF
TGTGCCAGCAGCCGAAGGACTAGCGGCGGAGATACGCAGTATTTT
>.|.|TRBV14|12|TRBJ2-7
CASSQDLYEQYF
TGTGCCAGCAGCCAAGATCTCTACGAGCAGTACTTC